Listed below are T cell receptor beta chains from one sample, sequenced in a study of patients and donors after allogeneic stem cell transplantation. One entry per CDR3 protein results from TCRdb running MiXCR on the RT-PCR reads. The table lists tens of thousands of distinct CDR3 sequences, 10% to 15% of them singletons. Sample: blood, either unsorted or a sorted T cell fraction (not recorded which). Receptors were obtained from a human donor who was either an allogeneic HSCT recipient or a stem cell or donor lymphocyte infusion donor (not recorded which). It is not recorded whose cells these are; they may come from a transplant donor. Both conserved end residues are part of each CDR3. D genes are given only for firm matches. Size is omitted from some rows. Given values are once, few, many or a class for expanded clones.

TRBJ1-1	TRBV13	many	TRBD1	CASSFGQGRTEAFF	TGTGCCAGCAGCTTCGGACAGGGGCGCACTGAAGCTTTCTTT
TRBJ2-3	TRBV6-5	.	TRBD2	CASSYFQRETDTQYF	TGTGCCAGCAGTTACTTCCAGCGGGAGACAGATACGCAGTATTTT
TRBJ2-1	TRBV14	.	TRBD2	CASSHLLAFSYNEQFF	TGTGCCAGCAGCCACCTACTAGCGTTCTCCTACAATGAGCAGTTCTTC
TRBJ2-3	TRBV5-1	.	.	CASSAGQHTDTQYF	TGCGCCAGCAGCGCGGGACAGCACACAGATACGCAGTATTTT
TRBJ2-3	TRBV20-1	few	.	CSALSGTATRTDTQYF	TGCAGTGCACTTTCCGGGACGGCCACTAGAACAGATACGCAGTATTTT
TRBJ2-1	TRBV20-1	.	TRBD1	CSARATGTVGYNEQFF	TGCAGTGCTAGAGCAACCGGGACAGTAGGATACAATGAGCAGTTCTTC
TRBJ1-2	TRBV12-3/TRBV12-4	many	.	CASSFTFWRGYTF	TGTGCCAGCAGTTTTACATTCTGGCGTGGCTACACCTTC
TRBJ2-3	TRBV24-1	few	.	CATSDLRDTTDTQYF	TGTGCCACCAGTGATCTCCGGGACACAACAGATACGCAGTATTTT
TRBJ1-3	TRBV27	many	.	CASSPHVGGVGDTIYF	TGTGCCAGCAGTCCCCATGTAGGGGGTGTCGGAGACACCATATATTTT
TRBJ2-7	TRBV12-3/TRBV12-4	few	.	CASSLVGEEVHEQYF	TGTGCCAGCAGTTTAGTCGGGGAAGAGGTGCACGAGCAGTACTTC
TRBJ1-6	TRBV12-3/TRBV12-4	many	.	CASSTDIPPLHF	TGTGCCAGCAGTACGGACATTCCCCCCCTCCACTTT
TRBJ2-7	TRBV4-1	.	.	CASSRAGNYEQYF	TGCGCCAGCAGCCGGGCGGGGAACTACGAGCAGTACTTC
TRBJ2-1	TRBV5-5	.	TRBD2	CASSQTSGAYNEQFF	TGTGCCAGCAGCCAAACTAGCGGGGCCTACAATGAGCAGTTCTTC
TRBJ2-1	TRBV20-1	few	.	CSARETNEQFF	TGCAGTGCTAGAGAAACCAATGAGCAGTTCTTC
TRBJ1-1	TRBV29-1	many	.	CSASTGGPEAFF	TGCAGCGCCTCGACGGGGGGCCCTGAAGCTTTCTTT
TRBJ1-5	TRBV7-2	many	TRBD1	CASSFSRGKEQPQHF	TGTGCCAGCAGCTTTAGCAGGGGGAAGGAGCAGCCCCAGCATTTT
TRBJ1-1	TRBV27	few	.	CASSLGAEAFF	TGTGCCAGCAGTTTAGGGGCCGAAGCTTTCTTT
TRBJ1-1	TRBV15	.	.	CATSTGGGETEAFF	TGTGCCACCAGCACCGGGGGTGGGGAGACTGAAGCTTTCTTT
TRBJ2-2	TRBV10-1	many	.	CASSESSWGVNTGELFF	TGCGCCAGCAGTGAGTCGTCGTGGGGAGTGAACACCGGGGAGCTGTTTTTT
TRBJ2-7	TRBV5-6	.	TRBD2	CASSPLAGAYEQYF	TGTGCCAGCAGCCCTCTAGCGGGGGCCTACGAGCAGTACTTC
TRBJ1-5	TRBV6-1	.	TRBD1	CASSGSPGTGVSNQPQHF	TGTGCCAGCAGTGGCTCACCGGGGACAGGGGTGAGCAATCAGCCCCAGCATTTT
TRBJ2-7	TRBV5-6	.	TRBD1	CASSSGTGYEQYF	TGTGCCAGCAGCTCCGGGACAGGATACGAGCAGTACTTC
TRBJ2-3	TRBV29-1	few	.	CSVERADTQYF	TGCAGCGTTGAGCGGGCAGATACGCAGTATTTT
TRBJ2-1	TRBV7-9	.	TRBD1	CASSFGTGDNNEQFF	TGTGCCAGCAGCTTTGGGACAGGGGATAACAATGAGCAGTTCTTC
TRBJ2-2	TRBV7-8	.	.	CASSSQWASRAGELFF	TGTGCCAGCAGCTCCCAGTGGGCCTCGAGGGCCGGGGAGCTGTTTTTT
TRBJ1-3	TRBV12-3/TRBV12-4	many	.	CASSPGETIYF	TGTGCCAGCAGCCCAGGTGAAACCATATATTTT
TRBJ2-1	TRBV27	few	TRBD2	CASSSGIRVEQFF	TGTGCCAGCAGTAGCGGGATAAGAGTTGAGCAGTTCTTC
TRBJ1-2	TRBV7-9	many	.	CASSLEVTTERGYTF	TGTGCCAGCAGCTTAGAAGTAACGACCGAAAGAGGCTACACCTTC
TRBJ1-6	TRBV11-2	many	.	CASSLGPRGFDNSPLHF	TGTGCCAGCAGCTTAGGGCCCAGGGGATTCGATAATTCACCCCTCCACTTT
TRBJ1-1	TRBV7-6	.	.	CASSSTEGGIVNTEAFF	TGTGCCAGCAGCTCCACGGAAGGGGGAATTGTGAACACTGAAGCTTTCTTT
TRBJ2-7	TRBV7-9	.	TRBD1	CASSLGIQGAFGYEQYF	TGTGCCAGCAGCTTAGGAATACAGGGGGCGTTCGGCTACGAGCAGTACTTC
TRBJ1-6	TRBV27	few	TRBD1	CASSRGTVGSSPLHF	TGTGCCAGCAGTCGAGGGACAGTCGGCAGTTCACCCCTCCACTTT
TRBJ2-3	TRBV24-1	many	TRBD1	CATSAFRDRSTDTQYF	TGTGCCACCAGCGCTTTCCGGGACAGGAGCACAGATACGCAGTATTTT
TRBJ1-3	TRBV29-1	many	.	CSVDVPDSGNTIYF	TGCAGCGTGGACGTACCTGACTCTGGAAACACCATATATTTT
TRBJ2-2	TRBV10-1	few	.	CASSESRESAGNTGELFF	TGCGCCAGCAGTGAGTCGCGTGAGTCAGCGGGGAACACCGGGGAGCTGTTTTTT
TRBJ2-1	TRBV5-1	many	.	CASSLEWVSEQFF	TGCGCCAGCAGCTTGGAGTGGGTATCGGAGCAGTTCTTC
TRBJ2-1	TRBV11-2	large	TRBD2	CASSLGLAGYNEQFF	TGTGCCAGCAGCTTAGGACTAGCCGGCTACAATGAGCAGTTCTTC
TRBJ2-2	TRBV5-1	many	.	CASSAQLDTGELFF	TGCGCCAGCAGCGCTCAACTAGACACCGGGGAGCTGTTTTTT
TRBJ2-3	TRBV10-3	.	TRBD1	CAISDRDSRTDTQYF	TGTGCCATCAGTGATAGGGACAGCCGCACAGATACGCAGTATTTT
TRBJ2-7	TRBV4-1	.	TRBD2	CASSQEGLAGVEQYF	TGCGCCAGCAGCCAAGAAGGGCTAGCGGGAGTCGAGCAGTACTTC
TRBJ2-3	TRBV7-2	many	.	CASTRSTDTQYF	TGTGCCAGCACCCGTAGCACAGATACGCAGTATTTT
TRBJ1-2	TRBV29-1	many	.	CSVEDTFGTLGGYTF	TGCAGCGTTGAAGATACCTTCGGGACACTCGGGGGCTACACCTTC
TRBJ2-2	TRBV19	.	TRBD2	CASSISSGTGELFF	TGTGCCAGTAGTATTAGTAGCGGGACCGGGGAGCTGTTTTTT
TRBJ2-7	TRBV20-1	.	.	CSASRPGHSYEQYF	TGCAGTGCTAGTCGCCCGGGACACTCCTACGAGCAGTACTTC
TRBJ2-7	TRBV29-1	many	TRBD2	CSVEGAGGPYEQYF	TGCAGCGTTGAAGGGGCGGGAGGGCCCTACGAGCAGTACTTC
TRBJ2-6	TRBV5-1	few	.	CASSLITPGPLSSGANVLTF	TGCGCCAGCAGCTTGATCACACCGGGACCTCTGTCCTCTGGGGCCAACGTCCTGACTTTC
TRBJ2-5	TRBV6-1	few	.	CASSGGRQQETQYF	TGTGCCAGCAGTGGGGGACGGCAGCAAGAGACCCAGTACTTC
TRBJ1-1	TRBV5-1	few	.	CASSTRTNTEAFF	TGCGCCAGCAGCACCCGAACCAACACTGAAGCTTTCTTT
TRBJ2-1	TRBV9	few	.	CATHPLLNSYNEQFF	TGTGCCACGCATCCCCTCTTGAACTCCTACAATGAGCAGTTCTTC